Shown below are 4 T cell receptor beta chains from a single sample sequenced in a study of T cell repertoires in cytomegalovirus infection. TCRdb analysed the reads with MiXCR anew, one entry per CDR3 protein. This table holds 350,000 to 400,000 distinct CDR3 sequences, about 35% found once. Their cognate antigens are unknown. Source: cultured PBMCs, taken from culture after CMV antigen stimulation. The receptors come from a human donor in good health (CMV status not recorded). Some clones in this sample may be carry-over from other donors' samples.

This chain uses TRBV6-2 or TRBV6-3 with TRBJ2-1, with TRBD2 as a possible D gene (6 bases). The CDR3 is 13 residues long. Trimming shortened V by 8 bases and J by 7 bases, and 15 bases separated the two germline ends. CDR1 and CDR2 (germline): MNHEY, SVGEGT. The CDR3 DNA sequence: TGTGCCAGCGCCCGGGGTAGCGGTAATGAGCAGTTCTTC. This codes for CASARGSGNEQFF.

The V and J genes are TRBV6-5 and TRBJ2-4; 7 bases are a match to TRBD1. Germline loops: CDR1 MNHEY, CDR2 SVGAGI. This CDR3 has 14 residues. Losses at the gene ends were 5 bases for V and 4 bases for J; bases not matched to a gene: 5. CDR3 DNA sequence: TGTGCCAGCAGTGCCGGGACAGTAAAAAACATTCAGTACTTC. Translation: CASSAGTVKNIQYF.

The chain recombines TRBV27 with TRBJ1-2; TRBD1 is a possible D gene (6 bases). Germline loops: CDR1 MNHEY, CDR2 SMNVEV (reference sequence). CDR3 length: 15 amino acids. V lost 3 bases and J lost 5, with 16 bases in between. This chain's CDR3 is CASSFGAGDKYGYTF. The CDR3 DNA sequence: TGTGCCAGCAGTTTTGGGGCAGGGGACAAATATGGCTACACCTTC.

CDR3 coding DNA: TGTGCCAGCAGGATCCGGGACGGCTCCTACGAGCAGTACTTC. Translating gives CASRIRDGSYEQYF. This sequence joins TRBV6-8 and TRBJ2-7, with D possibly being TRBD1 or TRBD2 (5 bases each). Germline CDR1 reads MNHGY; CDR2 reads SAAAGT. The CDR3 contains 14 residues. Trimming removed 6 bases from V and 0 bases from J, with 12 bases in between.